The present T cell receptor (beta chain) was sequenced within a study of a mutant IDH1 vaccine in newly diagnosed glioma. In the study overall: Vaccine dosing followed radiotherapy by 4-6 weeks, or accompanied temozolomide cycles. Previous care, which was radiotherapy, temozolomide, or both, most often involved both. Study-level points and caveats: Among patients, around 93% showed immune responses induced by the vaccine.

Assay: immunoSEQ multiplex PCR; the TCRdb copy retains only in-frame clones and omits some. The sample contains around 80,000 clones, 75% to 90% of which appear only once. Worth noting for this clone: The antigen remains undetermined.

Time point indicated: week 23, last vaccination. A single vaccine dose contained 300 ug of mutant IDH1 20-mer peptide, and topical imiquimod was used with it. The donors' diagnosis was new WHO grade 3 or 4 astrocytoma that was IDH1-mutant and ATRX-lost. V gave up 5 bases and J gave up 0 bases, with 11 bases separating them. CDR1 and CDR2 from the germline V gene are SNHLY and FYNNEI. CDR3 length equals 16 residues. Sample: PBMCs, taken from a glioma patient whose treatment included an IDH1 peptide vaccine. The chain uses TRBV2 and TRBJ2-6; TRBD1 might be the D (5 bases). This clonotype was sampled from a woman aged 45-59 years with glioma. The CDR3 is CASSQDRNSGANVLTF. CDR3 sequence (DNA): TGTGCCAGCAGTCAAGACAGAAACTCTGGGGCCAACGTCCTGACTTTC.